This is a list of T cell receptor beta chains from one sample in a study of shared clonotypes between healthy human individuals. This table comes from immunoSEQ multiplex PCR, and its TCRdb copy is limited to in-frame clones, with some not included. The table has around 1.9 million clones, roughly 93% seen once. Sequenced: naive CD8+ T cells from PBMCs. The receptors were gathered from a man aged 18 to 30 in good health. Some clones in this sample may be carry-over from other donors' samples. Both conserved end residues are part of each CDR3. A D gene is named only where the DNA matches it firmly.

CDR3 length,D gene,V gene,J gene,CDR3 DNA,CDR3 protein
15,NA,TRBV6-5,TRBJ2-2,TGTGCCAGCAGTTACGGGACACGCAACACCGGGGAGCTGTTTTTT,CASSYGTRNTGELFF
13,NA,TRBV10-3,TRBJ2-7,TGTGCCATCAGTGTAATTGCTTTCTACGAGCAGTACTTC,CAISVIAFYEQYF
16,TRBD2,TRBV7-9,TRBJ2-7,TGTGCCAGCAGCTCACCTCCCGGGACTAGGTCCTACGAGCAGTACTTC,CASSSPPGTRSYEQYF
15,NA,TRBV27,TRBJ2-1,TGTGCCAGCAGTTTTCTTGGGGCAGCCTACAATGAGCAGTTCTTC,CASSFLGAAYNEQFF
14,NA,TRBV27,TRBJ1-2,TGTGCCAGCGGCTTGCTGCCTGGGACTTATGGCTACACCTTC,CASGLLPGTYGYTF
14,NA,TRBV7-8,TRBJ2-5,TGTGCCAGCAGCTCCACAGGGTTCCAAGAGACCCAGTACTTC,CASSSTGFQETQYF
15,TRBD2,TRBV19,TRBJ2-5,TGTGCCAGTAGTTTCCGACTAGCGGCCCCCGAGACCCAGTACTTC,CASSFRLAAPETQYF
17,TRBD2,TRBV9,TRBJ2-1,TGTGCCAGCAGCCCAACGGGACTAGCGGGAGTATCCAATGAGCAGTTCTTC,CASSPTGLAGVSNEQFF
16,TRBD2,TRBV27,TRBJ2-1,TGTGCCAGCAGTTCTCGGGCTAGCGGGGCCTTAGGTGAGCAGTTCTTC,CASSSRASGALGEQFF
17,NA,TRBV7-9,TRBJ2-3,TGTGCCAGCAGCCTTAGAGTCGAACAACCCTACACAGATACGCAGTATTTT,CASSLRVEQPYTDTQYF
14,TRBD2,TRBV6-5,TRBJ2-1,TGTGCCAGCAGTTCTAGCGGCTCCTACAATGAGCAGTTCTTC,CASSSSGSYNEQFF
15,NA,TRBV6-1,TRBJ1-5,TGTGCCAGCAGTGCATACCGGGACGGCAATCAGCCCCAGCATTTT,CASSAYRDGNQPQHF
15,NA,TRBV7-9,TRBJ2-5,TGTGCCAGCAGCTTAGCGCTGACGGGGGAAGAGACCCAGTACTTC,CASSLALTGEETQYF
14,NA,TRBV27,TRBJ2-7,TGTGCCAGCAGTAACACGGGACTTACCCTCGAGCAGTACTTC,CASSNTGLTLEQYF
14,TRBD2,TRBV4-2,TRBJ2-1,TGTGCCAGCAGCCAAGAAGCGGGAGTGAGTGAGCAGTTCTTC,CASSQEAGVSEQFF
16,TRBD2,TRBV27,TRBJ2-7,TGTGCCAGCAGTTTAACAGCGGGGGAAGACTTCTACGAGCAGTACTTC,CASSLTAGEDFYEQYF
15,NA,TRBV19,TRBJ2-7,TGTGCCAGTAGTCTCAGACCGGGTAGGGGGTACGAGCAGTACTTC,CASSLRPGRGYEQYF
17,NA,TRBV27,TRBJ2-1,TGTGCCAGCAGTTTCTATGGGGGCGGGAGTCCCTACAATGAGCAGTTCTTC,CASSFYGGGSPYNEQFF
15,TRBD2,TRBV6-5,TRBJ2-7,TGTGCCAGCAGTTACGGTAGCGGGAGTCACTACGAGCAGTACTTC,CASSYGSGSHYEQYF
13,NA,TRBV13,TRBJ2-7,TGTGCCAGCAGCTTGACACTAACCTACGAGCAGTACTTC,CASSLTLTYEQYF
14,NA,TRBV28,TRBJ2-7,TGTGCCAGCAAGTTAGAGGGGGGATCCTACGAGCAGTACTTC,CASKLEGGSYEQYF
13,NA,TRBV10-1,TRBJ2-7,TGCGCCAGCAGTGATAGGGGATTGGGCGAGCAGTACTTC,CASSDRGLGEQYF
14,NA,TRBV2,TRBJ1-5,TGTGCCAGCAGTCCTGACAGAGACAATCAGCCCCAGCATTTT,CASSPDRDNQPQHF
13,NA,TRBV5-4,TRBJ1-1,TGTGCCAGCAGCTTGGGAAGGGGGTCTGCAGCTTTCTTT,CASSLGRGSAAFF
17,NA,TRBV5-1,TRBJ2-1,TGCGCCAGCAGCCAAACGAGCCCGATAGGGGCCTACAATGAGCAGTTCTTC,CASSQTSPIGAYNEQFF
14,NA,TRBV6-5,TRBJ1-1,TGTGCCAGCAGTTACTCCGAGGGGACCCTTGAAGCTTTCTTT,CASSYSEGTLEAFF
16,NA,TRBV19,TRBJ1-4,TGTGCCAGTAGTAAAAAGGGGCGTGCAACTAATGAAAAACTGTTTTTT,CASSKKGRATNEKLFF
15,NA,TRBV11-2,TRBJ1-1,TGTGCCAGCAGCCCCAGCATGGGGCTCCTGCCCGAAGCTTTCTTT,CASSPSMGLLPEAFF
15,NA,TRBV5-4,TRBJ2-1,TGTGCCAGCAGCCCGGACTCGAGCTCCTACAATGAGCAGTTCTTC,CASSPDSSSYNEQFF
16,TRBD2,TRBV29-1,TRBJ2-2,TGCAGCGTTGAAGGGAAGACTAGCGCGACCACCGGGGAGCTGTTTTTT,CSVEGKTSATTGELFF
19,NA,TRBV11-2,TRBJ1-4,TGTGCCAGCGCCTCAAGGGAAGGGAGGATTGACCTCGGGATTGAAAAGCTGTTTTTT,CASASREGRIDLGIEKLFF